The 27 T cell receptor beta chains in this list originate from one sample, sequenced in a study of PD-1 blockade in classical Hodgkin lymphoma. Relapse after autologous stem cell transplantation occurred in every patient, and brentuximab vedotin exposure varied. TCRdb's table, derived via immunoSEQ multiplex PCR, lists solely in-frame clones and lacks some. Among roughly 24,000 clones listed, around three quarters were seen once. Sequenced here: peripheral blood mononuclear cells (PBMCs), sampled before the second cycle of nivolumab. Every receptor here comes from a human donor with classical Hodgkin lymphoma.

The V gene is TRBV9, the J gene TRBJ2-3; 7 bases match TRBD2. The CDR3 has 15 residues. Germline CDR1 reads SGDLS; CDR2 reads YYNGEE. The ends lost 4 bases at V and 5 bases at J; junction bases unmatched: 10. CDR3 residues: CASSPISGGVDTQYF. The CDR3 region has the DNA TGTGCCAGCAGCCCAATTTCGGGGGGAGTAGATACGCAGTATTTT.

The chain uses TRBV25-1 and TRBJ2-7; a possible D gene is TRBD1 (6 bases). The CDR3 runs to 17 residues. V shed 1 base and J shed 4 bases, with 20 bases lying between them. Germline lookup yields CDR1 MGHDK and CDR2 SYGVNS. The CDR3, as DNA: TGTGCCAGCAGTGAATCTAGGGCAGGGGCCTCCCTTTACGAGCAGTACTTC. Protein product: CASSESRAGASLYEQYF.

The chain employs TRBV28 and TRBJ1-1; D not certain. Trimming took 5 bases from V and 5 from J, leaving 12 bases between them. The CDR3 spans 13 residues. Germline CDR1 MDHEN, CDR2 SYDVKM. The CDR3 region has the DNA TGTGCCAGCAGTCCTCCGGGTGTGACTGAAGCTTTCTTT. Protein sequence: CASSPPGVTEAFF.

The gene calls are TRBV19 and TRBJ2-7; 7 bases align to TRBD1. Germline V gene sequence: CDR1 LNHDA, CDR2 SQIVND (reference sequence). This CDR3 spans 14 amino acids. J lost 3 bases, V lost 5 bases, and 7 bases had no gene match. The CDR3 DNA sequence: TGTGCCAGTAGTCGTCGTCAGGGGGTCTACGAGCAGTACTTC. Amino acids: CASSRRQGVYEQYF.

The gene calls are TRBV6-1 and TRBJ1-1, with no clear D. The CDR3 is 12 amino acids. Between the trimmed V and J ends, which lost 5 bases and 3 bases, there was a span of 7 bases. Germline loops: CDR1 MNHNS, CDR2 SASEGT. CDR3 amino acids: CASSSRDTEAFF. The CDR3 DNA reads as TGTGCCAGCAGTTCCCGGGACACTGAAGCTTTCTTT.

This clone was found a few times. The V gene is TRBV6-6, the J gene TRBJ1-5, with no clear D. The length of the CDR3 is 11 residues. Germline lookup yields CDR1 MNHNY and CDR2 SVGAGI (reference sequence). V was pared by 4 bases and J by 4 bases, with 2 bases between. CDR3 amino acids: CASSSNQPQHF. CDR3 sequence (DNA): TGTGCCAGCAGTTCTAATCAGCCCCAGCATTTT.

This chain connects TRBV5-1 to TRBJ2-7; the D is unclear. V shed 0 bases and J shed 0 bases, with 10 bases lying between them. CDR3 length equals 15 residues. Germline CDR1 and CDR2: SGHRS and YFSETQ. The CDR3 nucleotides read TGCGCCAGCAGCTTGGTGCCCGGTTACTCCTACGAGCAGTACTTC. Residues: CASSLVPGYSYEQYF.

This clone showed up just a few times. The rearrangement uses TRBV19 and TRBJ2-7, with TRBD1 matching over 9 bases. CDR1 is LNHDA, CDR2 SQIVND, per germline (reference sequence). This CDR3 is 14 amino acids long. The junction had 3 bases not matched to a gene; V was cut back by 5 bases and J by 1 base. The CDR3 coding sequence is TGTGCCAGTAGTCAGACAGGGGGGTCCTACGAGCAGTACTTC. It specifies CASSQTGGSYEQYF.

CDR3 protein: CASSLSQGGYEQYF. CDR3 DNA sequence: TGCGCCAGCAGCTTGTCACAGGGGGGCTACGAGCAGTACTTC. The chain recombines TRBV5-1 with TRBJ2-7, with TRBD1 matching 8 bases. There are 14 residues in the CDR3. CDR1 and CDR2 from the germline V gene are SGHRS and YFSETQ. The V and J ends lost 1 base and 3 bases, in that order; junction bases with no gene match: 3.

The rearrangement joins TRBV27 to TRBJ2-1; 12 bases map to TRBD2. Germline CDR1 MNHEY, CDR2 SMNVEV (reference sequence). The CDR3 spans 18 residues. V was clipped by 0 bases and J by 4 bases; unmatched bases: 7. This CDR3 is CASSLSILAGGIYNEQFF. CDR3 nucleotides: TGTGCCAGCAGTTTATCCATCCTAGCGGGAGGGATTTACAATGAGCAGTTCTTC.

The rearrangement uses TRBV9 and TRBJ2-2, with D unclear. The ends were cut back, 6 bases at V and 4 bases at J, with 19 bases in the middle. CDR1 and CDR2 from the germline V gene are SGDLS and YYNGEE. The CDR3 spans 16 residues. The CDR3 here is CASTQGPIPGTGELFF. The CDR3 DNA follows: TGTGCCAGCACCCAAGGCCCAATCCCGGGCACCGGGGAGCTGTTTTTT.

This clone was seen more than once but under ten times. The chain is built from TRBV19 and TRBJ2-3; 9 bases fit TRBD2. The J segment lost 3 bases and the V segment lost 5 bases, leaving 12 bases of the junction unmatched. CDR3 length: 17 amino acids. CDR1 and CDR2 from the germline V gene are LNHDA and SQIVND (reference sequence). The CDR3 DNA reads TGTGCCAGTAGTCTCCGTGGGGGTAGCGGGAGTACAGATACGCAGTATTTT. The encoded protein is CASSLRGGSGSTDTQYF.

J is TRBJ1-5 and V is TRBV5-1; D perhaps matches TRBD1 (6 bases). The germline V gene encodes CDR1 SGHRS and CDR2 YFSETQ. This CDR3 contains 13 residues. V was clipped by 2 bases and J by 5 bases, with 8 bases between them. The CDR3 reads CASSFEGDQPQHF. DNA for the CDR3: TGCGCCAGCAGCTTTGAGGGGGATCAGCCCCAGCATTTT.

This rearrangement joins TRBV4-1 to TRBJ2-7; D is unresolved. V dropped 0 bases and J dropped 0 bases, with 12 bases sitting between them. This CDR3 contains 16 residues. CDR1 MGHRA and CDR2 YSYEKL come from the germline V gene. In DNA form, the CDR3 reads TGCGCCAGCAGCCAAGAGCCTGCCCACGGCTCCTACGAGCAGTACTTC. Protein sequence: CASSQEPAHGSYEQYF.

In nucleotides, the CDR3 is TGTGCCATCAGCAGAGACAGGGTTGCTGGCTACACCTTC. It specifies CAISRDRVAGYTF. The chain links TRBV10-3 to TRBJ1-2, with TRBD1 matching 7 bases. Trimming removed 6 bases from V and 7 bases from J; junction bases left unmatched: 8. This CDR3 has 13 residues. Looked up from germline, CDR1 is ENHRY and CDR2 is SYGVKD.

This chain connects TRBV18 to TRBJ2-7; D is uncertain. The CDR3 consists of 14 residues. CDR1 is KGHSH, CDR2 LQKENI, per germline. Between the trimmed V and J ends, which lost 1 base and 2 bases, there was a span of 9 bases. The DNA of the CDR3 is TGTGCCAGCTCACCACGGCCCGGGCCCTACGAGCAGTACTTC. Protein sequence: CASSPRPGPYEQYF.

The rearrangement uses TRBV5-1 and TRBJ2-5; TRBD2 aligns across 7 bases. V lost 6 bases and J lost 7; bases outside the gene matches: 9. The CDR3 totals 13 residues. Germline-derived CDR1 and CDR2 are SGHRS and YFSETQ. DNA for the CDR3: TGCGCCAGCAAGTCTGTCGGGGGGATGACCCAGTACTTC. It encodes CASKSVGGMTQYF.

The J gene is TRBJ2-6, the V gene TRBV7-9; D remains unclear. This CDR3 spans 14 amino acids. Germline CDR1 reads SEHNR; CDR2 reads FQNEAQ (reference sequence). The germline V and J ends were trimmed by 4 bases and 2 bases, with 6 bases remaining between them. The CDR3: CASSSTPGANVLTF. DNA of the CDR3: TGTGCCAGCAGCTCCACCCCTGGGGCCAACGTCCTGACTTTC.

The chain has TRBV5-4 and TRBJ2-3; 14 bases fit TRBD2. The length of the CDR3 is 17 residues. Looked up from germline, CDR1 is SGHNT and CDR2 is YYREEE (reference sequence). Losses at the gene ends were 4 bases for V and 2 bases for J; bases not matched to a gene: 6. CDR3 protein: CASSRGLAGGYTDTQYF. CDR3 sequence (DNA): TGTGCCAGCAGCCGCGGACTAGCGGGAGGTTACACAGATACGCAGTATTTT.

The gene calls are TRBV28 and TRBJ2-3, with 8 bases identical to TRBD2. This CDR3 has 16 amino acids. CDR1 and CDR2 from the germline V gene are MDHEN and SYDVKM. The J segment lost 0 bases and the V segment lost 6 bases, leaving 8 bases of the junction unmatched. The CDR3 sequence is CASRPTSGASTDTQYF. The CDR3 DNA reads as TGTGCCAGCAGGCCCACTAGCGGAGCGAGCACAGATACGCAGTATTTT.

V is TRBV5-8 and J is TRBJ2-7; 10 bases fit TRBD2. CDR3 length: 14 residues. Germline CDR1 SGHTS, CDR2 YDEGEE. The J segment lost 2 bases and the V segment lost 2 bases, leaving 1 base of the junction unmatched. This chain's CDR3 is CASSFSGGPYEQYF. The CDR3 nucleotides read TGTGCCAGCAGCTTTAGCGGGGGGCCCTACGAGCAGTACTTC.

The V gene is TRBV6-1, the J gene TRBJ2-2; no definite D call. The germline V gene encodes CDR1 MNHNS and CDR2 SASEGT. Trimming shortened V by 8 bases and J by 1 base, and 11 bases separated the two germline ends. The CDR3 is made up of 14 amino acids. The CDR3 nucleotides read TGTGCCAGCCAGTGGCTAGAGAACACCGGGGAGCTGTTTTTT. Its translation: CASQWLENTGELFF.

This chain links TRBV5-6 with TRBJ1-5; 9 bases match TRBD1. Germline trimming cut 3 bases from V and 7 bases from J; bases unmatched to any gene: 5. From germline, CDR1 is SGHDT and CDR2 YYEEEE. The CDR3 sequence is 14 residues long. CDR3 sequence (DNA): TGTGCCAGCAGCTCCGGGACAGGGTACCAGCCCCAGCATTTT. Encoded protein: CASSSGTGYQPQHF.

The rearrangement links TRBV6-5 to TRBJ2-7; no definite D call. Deletions cut 2 bases from V and 2 bases from J, with 13 bases between. Germline lookup yields CDR1 MNHEY and CDR2 SVGAGI. CDR3 length equals 15 residues. The CDR3 DNA reads as TGTGCCAGCAGTTACCGTGGGGTTTCGACCTACGAGCAGTACTTC. Its protein is CASSYRGVSTYEQYF.

The V call is TRBV7-9, the J call TRBJ1-1; D not resolved. This CDR3 region has 12 residues. Germline CDR1 is SEHNR and CDR2 is FQNEAQ (reference sequence). Deletions cut 4 bases from V and 7 bases from J, with 10 bases between. The CDR3 nucleotides read TGTGCCAGCAGCTCCCCGGGCGGTGAAGCTTTCTTT. Amino acid sequence: CASSSPGGEAFF.

The rearrangement links TRBV18 to TRBJ2-5; D uncertain. Germline CDR1 KGHSH, CDR2 LQKENI. Deletions cut 4 bases from V and 5 bases from J, with 8 bases between. The CDR3 has 12 residues. CDR3 coding DNA: TGTGCCAGCTCACAGATACTTGAGACCCAGTACTTC. It translates to CASSQILETQYF. Looking up the rest from reference TRBV18 and TRBJ2-5 gives the full variable domain: NAGVMQNPRHLVRRRGQEARLRCSPMKGHSHVYWYRQLPEEGLKFMVYLQKENIIDESGMPKERFSAEFPKEGPSILRIQQVVRGDSAAYFCASSQILETQYFGPGTRLLVL.

This clone came up a few times. The rearrangement links TRBV28 to TRBJ2-7, with 7 bases identical to TRBD2. Germline-derived CDR1 and CDR2 are MDHEN and SYDVKM. V was pared by 8 bases and J by 3 bases, with 10 bases of the junction left unmatched. The CDR3 runs 14 residues. This CDR3 is CASARGTANYEQYF. Written as DNA, the CDR3 is TGTGCCAGCGCGCGGGGGACGGCTAACTACGAGCAGTACTTC. The whole variable domain, filled in from reference TRBV28 and TRBJ2-7, reads DVKVTQSSRYLVKRTGEKVFLECVQDMDHENMFWYRQDPGLGLRLIYFSYDVKMKEKGDIPEGYSVSREKKERFSLILESASTNQTSMYLCASARGTANYEQYFGPGTRLTVT.